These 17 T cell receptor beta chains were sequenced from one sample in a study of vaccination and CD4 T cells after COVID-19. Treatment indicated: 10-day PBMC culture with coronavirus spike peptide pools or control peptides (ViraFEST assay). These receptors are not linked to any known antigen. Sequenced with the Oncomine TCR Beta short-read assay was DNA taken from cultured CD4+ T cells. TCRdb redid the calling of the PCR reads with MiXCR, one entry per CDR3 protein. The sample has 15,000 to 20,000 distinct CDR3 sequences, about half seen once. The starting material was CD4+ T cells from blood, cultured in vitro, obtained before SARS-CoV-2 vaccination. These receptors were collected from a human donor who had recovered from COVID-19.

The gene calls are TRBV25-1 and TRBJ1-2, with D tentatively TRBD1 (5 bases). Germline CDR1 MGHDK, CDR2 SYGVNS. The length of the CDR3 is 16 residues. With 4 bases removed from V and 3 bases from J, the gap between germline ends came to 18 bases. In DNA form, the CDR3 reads TGTGCCAGCAGTGGGGGACTGGGACGCCTTGACTATGGCTACACCTTC. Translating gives CASSGGLGRLDYGYTF.

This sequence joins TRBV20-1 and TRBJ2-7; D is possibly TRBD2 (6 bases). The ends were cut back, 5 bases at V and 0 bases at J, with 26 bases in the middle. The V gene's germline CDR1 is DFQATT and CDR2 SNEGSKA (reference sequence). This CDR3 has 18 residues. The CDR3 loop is CSAPHPPSGTQSSYEQYF. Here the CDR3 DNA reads TGCAGTGCTCCACATCCCCCGTCCGGGACTCAGAGCTCCTACGAGCAGTACTTC.

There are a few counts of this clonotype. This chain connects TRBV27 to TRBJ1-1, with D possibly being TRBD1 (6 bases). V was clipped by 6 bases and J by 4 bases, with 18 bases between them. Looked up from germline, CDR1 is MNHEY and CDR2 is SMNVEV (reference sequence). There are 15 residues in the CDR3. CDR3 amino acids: CASRLGAGKGTEAFF. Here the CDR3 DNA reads TGTGCCAGCAGGCTGGGGGCAGGGAAAGGCACTGAAGCTTTCTTT.

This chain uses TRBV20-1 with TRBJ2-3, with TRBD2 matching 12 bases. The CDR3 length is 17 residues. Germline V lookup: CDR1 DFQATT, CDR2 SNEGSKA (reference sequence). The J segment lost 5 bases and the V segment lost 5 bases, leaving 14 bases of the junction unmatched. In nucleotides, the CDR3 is TGCAGTGCTTCGTCACCCGGGACTAGCGGGTTCAGAGATACGCAGTATTTT. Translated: CSASSPGTSGFRDTQYF.

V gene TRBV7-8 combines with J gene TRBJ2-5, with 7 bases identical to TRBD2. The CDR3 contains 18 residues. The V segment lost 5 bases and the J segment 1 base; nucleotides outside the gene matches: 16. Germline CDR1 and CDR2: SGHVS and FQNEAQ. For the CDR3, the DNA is TGTGCCAGCAGCCCCTGGCCGAAGCGGGACCGATTCCAAGAGACCCAGTACTTC. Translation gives CASSPWPKRDRFQETQYF.

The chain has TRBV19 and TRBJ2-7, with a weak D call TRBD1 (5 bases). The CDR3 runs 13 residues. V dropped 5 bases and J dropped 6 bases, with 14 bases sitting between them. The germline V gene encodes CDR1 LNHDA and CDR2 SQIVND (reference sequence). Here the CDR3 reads CASSHTQGREQYF. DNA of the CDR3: TGTGCCAGTAGTCATACCCAGGGTCGCGAGCAGTACTTC.

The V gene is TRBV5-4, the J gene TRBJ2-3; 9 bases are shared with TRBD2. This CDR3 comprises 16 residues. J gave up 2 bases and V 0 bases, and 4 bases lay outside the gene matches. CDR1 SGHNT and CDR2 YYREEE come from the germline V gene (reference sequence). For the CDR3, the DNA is TGTGCCAGCAGCTTGGGCGGGAGGGAGAACACAGATACGCAGTATTTT. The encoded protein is CASSLGGRENTDTQYF.

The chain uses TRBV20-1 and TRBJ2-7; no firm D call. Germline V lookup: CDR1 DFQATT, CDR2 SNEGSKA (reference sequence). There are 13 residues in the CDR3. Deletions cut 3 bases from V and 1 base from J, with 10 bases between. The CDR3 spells CSASFRRSYEQYF. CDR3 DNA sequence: TGCAGTGCTAGTTTCCGGAGATCCTACGAGCAGTACTTC.

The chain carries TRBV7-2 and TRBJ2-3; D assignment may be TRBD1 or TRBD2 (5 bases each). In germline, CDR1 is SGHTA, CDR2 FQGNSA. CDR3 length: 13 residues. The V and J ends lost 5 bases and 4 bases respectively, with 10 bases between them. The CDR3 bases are TGTGCCAGCAGCACCGGGGCCCCAGATACGCAGTATTTT. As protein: CASSTGAPDTQYF.

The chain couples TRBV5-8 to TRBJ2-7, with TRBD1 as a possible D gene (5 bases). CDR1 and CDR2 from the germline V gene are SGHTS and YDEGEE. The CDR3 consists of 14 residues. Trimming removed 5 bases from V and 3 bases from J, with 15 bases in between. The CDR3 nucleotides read TGTGCCAGCAGGCCCCGAAGGGGCTTCTACGAGCAGTACTTC. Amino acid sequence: CASRPRRGFYEQYF.

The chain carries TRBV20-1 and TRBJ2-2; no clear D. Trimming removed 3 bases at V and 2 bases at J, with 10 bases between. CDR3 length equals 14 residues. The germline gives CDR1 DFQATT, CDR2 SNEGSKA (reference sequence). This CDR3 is CSASWAENTGELFF. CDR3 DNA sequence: TGCAGTGCTAGTTGGGCTGAAAACACCGGGGAGCTGTTTTTT.

The chain's CDR3 is CSAFGVSGANVLTF. CDR3 DNA: TGCAGTGCTTTTGGGGTATCTGGGGCCAACGTCCTGACTTTC. The chain employs TRBV20-1 and TRBJ2-6; no reliable D call. This CDR3 has 14 amino acids. Germline CDR1 is DFQATT and CDR2 is SNEGSKA (reference sequence). Between the trimmed V and J ends, which lost 5 bases and 1 base, there was a span of 9 bases.

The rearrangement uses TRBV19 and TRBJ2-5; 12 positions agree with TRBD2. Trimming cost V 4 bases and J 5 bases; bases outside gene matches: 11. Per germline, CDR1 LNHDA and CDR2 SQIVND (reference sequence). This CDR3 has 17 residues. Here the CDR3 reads CASSKTSGSGSFETQYF. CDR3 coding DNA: TGTGCCAGTAGTAAGACTAGCGGGAGTGGTAGTTTCGAGACCCAGTACTTC.

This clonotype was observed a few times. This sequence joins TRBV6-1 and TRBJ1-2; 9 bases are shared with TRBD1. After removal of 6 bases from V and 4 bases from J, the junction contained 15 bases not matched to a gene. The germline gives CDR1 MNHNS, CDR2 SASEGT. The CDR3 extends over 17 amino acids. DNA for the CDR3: TGTGCCAGCAGGAGTGCTGGGACAGGGCTCTTAGGCTATGGCTACACCTTC. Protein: CASRSAGTGLLGYGYTF.

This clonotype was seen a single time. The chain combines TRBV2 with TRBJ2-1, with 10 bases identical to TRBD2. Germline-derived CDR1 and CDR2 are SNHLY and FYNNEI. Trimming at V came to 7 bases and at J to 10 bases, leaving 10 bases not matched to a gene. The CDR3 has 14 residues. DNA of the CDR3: TGTGCCAGCAAAGTACTAGCGGGACCTGGGGAGCAGTTCTTC. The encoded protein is CASKVLAGPGEQFF. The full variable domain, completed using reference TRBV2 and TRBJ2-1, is EPEVTQTPSHQVTQMGQEVILRCVPISNHLYFYWYRQILGQKVEFLVSFYNNEISEKSEIFDDQFSVERPDGSNFTLKIRSTKLEDSAMYFCASKVLAGPGEQFFGPGTRLTVL.

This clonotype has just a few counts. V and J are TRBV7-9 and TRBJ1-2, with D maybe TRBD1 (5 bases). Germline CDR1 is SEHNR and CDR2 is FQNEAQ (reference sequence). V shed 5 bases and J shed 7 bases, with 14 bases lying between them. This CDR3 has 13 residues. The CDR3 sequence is CASSESRGGGYTF. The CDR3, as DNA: TGTGCCAGCAGCGAGTCTCGGGGGGGTGGCTACACCTTC. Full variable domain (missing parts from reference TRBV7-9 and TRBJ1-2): DTGVSQNPRHKITKRGQNVTFRCDPISEHNRLYWYRQTLGQGPEFLTYFQNEAQLEKSRLLSDRFSAERPKGSFSTLEIQRTEQGDSAMYLCASSESRGGGYTFGSGTRLTVV.

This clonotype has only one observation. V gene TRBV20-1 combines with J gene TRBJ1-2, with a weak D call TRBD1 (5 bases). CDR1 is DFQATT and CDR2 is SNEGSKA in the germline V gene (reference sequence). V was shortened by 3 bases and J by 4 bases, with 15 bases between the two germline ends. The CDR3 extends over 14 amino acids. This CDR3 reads CSASGTRSLYGYTF. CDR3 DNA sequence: TGCAGTGCTAGCGGGACTCGTAGCCTCTATGGCTACACCTTC.